Given below is one TCR beta chain in context. The antigen remains undetermined. The sample is drawn from a study of graft-versus-host responses after intestinal transplantation. Overall study context: Recipients were given multivisceral, liver-intestinal, or isolated intestinal transplants. Anti-thymocyte globulin served as induction for all recipients, who then took tacrolimus and steroids for about three years. Findings and limits, study-wide: There was an association between peak levels of circulating GvH clones and early post-transplant HvG declines. The authors found GvH clones in recipient marrow, some appearing first in ileum or blood.

Here immunoSEQ multiplex PCR was the method, and the copy in TCRdb shows in-frame clones only, minus some. The sample comprises 30,000 to 40,000 clones, 93% of which are singletons, and around a fifth rests with the top ten. This CDR3 has 12 amino acids. Trimming shortened V by 6 bases and J by 5 bases, and 12 bases separated the two germline ends. Germline V gives CDR1 SGHRS, CDR2 YFSETQ. This chain joins TRBV5-1 and TRBJ2-7; D uncertain. The material sequenced was unstimulated CD8+ T cells sorted from spleen or lymph node cells, taken before transplant. This receptor was identified in a human donor who was the organ donor for an intestinal transplant. In DNA, the CDR3 is TGCGCCAGCACGTTACCAGGTCACGAGCAGTACTTC. It translates to CASTLPGHEQYF.